Below are 25 T cell receptor beta chains sequenced from a single sample in a study of CD8 T cells in ankylosing spondylitis. The study, taken as a whole, reports: For ankylosing spondylitis blood, a TCR beta motif of roughly 8 highly homologous variants appeared characteristic.

These receptors have no known antigen. Using its own MiXCR run on the 5' RACE reads, TCRdb lists one record per CDR3 protein. The sample lists a few hundred thousand distinct CDR3 sequences; about 15% were seen once. Sequenced input: blood, either unsorted or a sorted T cell fraction (not recorded which). The receptors were gathered from a male donor with ankylosing spondylitis.

The chain joins TRBV4-1 to TRBJ2-7, with 9 nucleotides matching TRBD2. Looked up from germline, CDR1 is MGHRA and CDR2 is YSYEKL. The CDR3 length is 15 residues. V dropped 6 bases and J dropped 4; count of bases not matched to a gene: 10. CDR3 sequence reads: CASRDVAGAVYEQYF. The CDR3 DNA sequence: TGCGCCAGCAGAGACGTAGCGGGAGCGGTTTACGAGCAGTACTTC.

This clonotype was counted a few times. The CDR3: CASSLPIPPMNTIYF. In nucleotides, the CDR3 is TGTGCCAGCAGCTTACCTATTCCTCCCATGAACACCATATATTTT. The chain recombines TRBV13 with TRBJ1-3, with D unclear. This CDR3 contains 15 residues. V was clipped by 2 bases and J by 7 bases, with 15 bases between them. Germline lookup yields CDR1 PRHDT and CDR2 FYEKMQ (reference sequence).

The CDR3 region has the DNA TGTGCCAGCAGCTTAAATCTCGGACTCGTCTCCTACGAGCAGTACTTC. Translated, it gives CASSLNLGLVSYEQYF. V usage is TRBV11-2 and J usage is TRBJ2-7, with TRBD2 as a possible D gene (5 bases). V lost 2 bases to trimming and J lost 0 bases, with 14 bases between them. The germline V gene has CDR1 SGHAT and CDR2 FQNNGV. The CDR3 sequence is 16 residues long.

V gene TRBV15 combines with J gene TRBJ2-5; weak D call: TRBD1 (5 bases). The CDR3 runs to 14 residues. Trimming pared 0 bases from V and 2 bases from J, leaving 7 bases between. The V gene's germline CDR1 is LNHNV and CDR2 YYDKDF (reference sequence). CDR3 nucleotides: TGTGCCACCAGCAGAGACCAGGGTCAAGAGACCCAGTACTTC. Its protein is CATSRDQGQETQYF.

This clonotype has only a few counts. This rearrangement joins TRBV25-1 to TRBJ2-2, with D possibly matching TRBD2 (5 bases). Deletions cut 6 bases from V and 5 bases from J, with 16 bases between. The CDR3 runs to 15 residues. CDR1 is MGHDK and CDR2 is SYGVNS in the germline V gene. This CDR3 reads CASSFGPTGTGELFF. In DNA, the CDR3 is TGTGCCAGCAGCTTCGGGCCTACGGGGACCGGGGAGCTGTTTTTT.

This clonotype was found a few times. The rearrangement links TRBV7-2 to TRBJ2-7; 7 bases map to TRBD2. The J segment lost 5 bases and the V segment lost 1 base, leaving 8 bases of the junction unmatched. The germline CDR1 and CDR2 sequences are SGHTA and FQGNSA. CDR3 length equals 15 residues. The CDR3 loop reads CASSLGAGGMDEQYF. The CDR3 DNA follows: TGTGCCAGCAGCTTAGGGGCCGGGGGGATGGACGAGCAGTACTTC.

Ten or more counts support this clonotype. The chain links TRBV27 to TRBJ2-1; D perhaps matches TRBD1 (5 bases). Germline V gene sequence: CDR1 MNHEY, CDR2 SMNVEV (reference sequence). Trimming took off 0 bases at V and 8 bases at J, with 17 bases between the two ends. The CDR3 runs 16 residues. The CDR3 DNA follows: TGTGCCAGCAGTTTATCCCCTCGCCCCCAGGGCGATGAGCAGTTCTTC. It is translated as CASSLSPRPQGDEQFF.

This chain uses TRBV19 with TRBJ1-1, with D unresolved. The CDR3 totals 14 residues. CDR1 LNHDA and CDR2 SQIVND come from the germline V gene (reference sequence). Trimming cost V 0 bases and J 8 bases, with 13 bases left between them. The CDR3 region has the DNA TGTGCCAGTAGTATAGATTCGCGTTCTGCGGAAGCTTTCTTT. The encoded protein is CASSIDSRSAEAFF.

This clonotype was found a few times. The chain combines TRBV2 with TRBJ2-7; TRBD1 matches 10 bases. This CDR3 region has 14 residues. V lost 3 bases to trimming and J lost 2 bases; unmatched junction nucleotides: 1. Germline V gene data show CDR1 as SNHLY and CDR2 as FYNNEI. CDR3 coding DNA: TGTGCCAGCAGTGATGGACAGGGGGCCTACGAGCAGTACTTC. Translated: CASSDGQGAYEQYF. The full variable domain, in which reference TRBV2 and TRBJ2-7 provide the parts outside the CDR3, is EPEVTQTPSHQVTQMGQEVILRCVPISNHLYFYWYRQILGQKVEFLVSFYNNEISEKSEIFDDQFSVERPDGSNFTLKIRSTKLEDSAMYFCASSDGQGAYEQYFGPGTRLTVT.

The chain carries TRBV2 and TRBJ1-5; D is uncertain. The V gene lost 4 bases and the J gene lost 5 bases, with 9 bases spanning the gap. CDR3 length equals 13 residues. Germline V gene data show CDR1 as SNHLY and CDR2 as FYNNEI. The CDR3 is CASSVVGDQPQHF. DNA for the CDR3: TGTGCCAGCAGTGTGGTCGGGGATCAGCCCCAGCATTTT.

The V gene is TRBV25-1, the J gene TRBJ2-5, with 7 bases identical to TRBD1. The junction had 12 bases not matched to a gene; V was cut back by 6 bases and J by 2 bases. Germline V gene data show CDR1 as MGHDK and CDR2 as SYGVNS. CDR3 length: 16 residues. The CDR3 is CASSTDRLNLQETQYF. The CDR3 nucleotides read TGTGCCAGCAGCACGGACAGGCTCAATCTACAAGAGACCCAGTACTTC. The full variable domain, with the rest looked up from reference TRBV25-1 and TRBJ2-5, is EADIYQTPRYLVIGTGKKITLECSQTMGHDKMYWYQQDPGMELHLIHYSYGVNSTEKGDLSSESTVSRIRTEHFPLTLESARPSHTSQYLCASSTDRLNLQETQYFGPGTRLLVL.

This sequence joins TRBV10-3 and TRBJ1-1; D gene unclear. Trimming cost V 0 bases and J 8 bases, with 13 bases left between them. Germline CDR1 is ENHRY and CDR2 is SYGVKD. This CDR3 is 14 amino acids long. CDR3 in amino acids: CAISESSPDREAFF. The CDR3 DNA reads as TGTGCCATCAGTGAGTCGTCGCCCGACCGGGAAGCTTTCTTT.

This clonotype came up a few times. V usage is TRBV12-3 or TRBV12-4 and J usage is TRBJ2-1, with TRBD1 matching 9 bases. J gave up 10 bases and V 5 bases, and 12 bases lay outside the gene matches. The CDR3 extends over 15 amino acids. The CDR3 loop is CASSIGQGKGFEQFF. The CDR3 DNA reads TGTGCCAGCAGTATAGGACAGGGGAAAGGATTCGAGCAGTTCTTC.

The chain links TRBV20-1 to TRBJ2-1; 8 bases are shared with TRBD2. In germline, CDR1 is DFQATT, CDR2 SNEGSKA (reference sequence). This CDR3 has 19 amino acids. V was clipped by 0 bases and J by 3 bases; unmatched bases: 16. CDR3 nucleotides: TGCAGTGCTAGAGATTCGGGAGGGACGGACCCGTTCGGCTACAATGAGCAGTTCTTC. Translating gives CSARDSGGTDPFGYNEQFF.

This chain uses TRBV14 with TRBJ2-2; D is tentatively TRBD1 or TRBD2 (6 bases each). The CDR3 covers 17 residues. The germline V and J ends were trimmed by 4 bases and 0 bases, with 15 bases remaining between them. CDR1 and CDR2 (germline): SGHDN, FVKESK. CDR3 sequence: CASSRMLGGTNTGELFF. As DNA, the CDR3 is TGTGCCAGCAGCCGTATGTTGGGGGGCACGAACACCGGGGAGCTGTTTTTT.

This clonotype was counted only a few times. The rearrangement joins TRBV20-1 to TRBJ1-2; 7 nucleotides line up with TRBD1. J lost 4 bases, V lost 3 bases, and 8 bases had no gene match. This CDR3 is built from 14 residues. Germline CDR1 and CDR2: DFQATT and SNEGSKA (reference sequence). CDR3 DNA sequence: TGCAGTGCTAGGCGTCAGACAGGGTTCTATGGCTACACCTTC. It encodes CSARRQTGFYGYTF.

This chain uses TRBV3-1 with TRBJ2-2; 11 bases agree with TRBD2. The CDR3 loop spans 16 amino acids. Trimming at V came to 7 bases and at J to 2 bases, leaving 6 bases not matched to a gene. CDR1 is LGHDT, CDR2 YNNKEL, per germline (reference sequence). For the CDR3, the DNA is TGTGCCAGCACCCTCACTAGCGGGGGAAACACCGGGGAGCTGTTTTTT. Its translation: CASTLTSGGNTGELFF.

This clonotype is a singleton in its sample. The genes are TRBV20-1 and TRBJ1-5; 7 bases agree with TRBD1. V lost 5 bases, J lost 2 bases, and 3 bases stayed unmatched. This CDR3 region has 13 residues. CDR1 DFQATT and CDR2 SNEGSKA come from the germline V gene (reference sequence). The CDR3 protein is CSAVGTGNQPQHF. The CDR3 DNA reads as TGCAGTGCTGTCGGGACAGGCAATCAGCCCCAGCATTTT.

The J gene is TRBJ2-4, the V gene TRBV20-1; 10 bases match TRBD2. CDR1 and CDR2 (germline): DFQATT, SNEGSKA (reference sequence). CDR3 length equals 15 residues. J gave up 0 bases and V 6 bases, and 5 bases lay outside the gene matches. CDR3 protein: CSASGGAIAKNIQYF. The CDR3 DNA follows: TGCAGTGCCAGCGGGGGGGCCATAGCCAAAAACATTCAGTACTTC.

The CDR3 DNA reads TGTGCCAGCAGCTTGGGTCCTCAGCCCCAGCATTTT. It is translated as CASSLGPQPQHF. The rearrangement joins TRBV7-9 to TRBJ1-5; no reliable D call. CDR1 is SEHNR, CDR2 FQNEAQ, per germline (reference sequence). V was pared by 3 bases and J by 6 bases, with 6 bases between. CDR3 length: 12 amino acids.

CDR3 in amino acids: CASSESTPGTGFQPQHF. CDR3 nucleotide sequence: TGCGCCAGCAGTGAGTCGACTCCTGGGACAGGGTTTCAGCCCCAGCATTTT. J is TRBJ1-5 and V is TRBV10-2, with 9 bases matching TRBD1. V trimming: 0 bases; J trimming: 6 bases; junction bases outside the gene matches: 9. The germline V gene encodes CDR1 WSHSY and CDR2 SAAADI. This CDR3 has 17 residues.

This clonotype came up a few times. The chain's CDR3 is CASSLLAGGNQPQHF. The CDR3 nucleotides read TGCGCCAGCAGCTTGTTGGCGGGTGGCAATCAGCCCCAGCATTTT. The chain links TRBV5-1 to TRBJ1-5; D gene uncertain. With 1 base removed from V and 2 bases from J, the gap between germline ends came to 10 bases. Germline-derived CDR1 and CDR2 are SGHRS and YFSETQ. The CDR3 consists of 15 residues. The complete variable domain, with remaining parts taken from reference TRBV5-1 and TRBJ1-5, reads KAGVTQTPRYLIKTRGQQVTLSCSPISGHRSVSWYQQTPGQGLQFLFEYFSETQRNKGNFPGRFSGRQFSNSRSEMNVSTLELGDSALYLCASSLLAGGNQPQHFGDGTRLSIL.

This clonotype has only a few counts. The rearrangement uses TRBV5-6 and TRBJ2-3; D is perhaps TRBD1 (6 bases). The CDR3 covers 15 residues. CDR1 and CDR2 (germline): SGHDT, YYEEEE. V was trimmed by 2 bases and J by 3 bases, leaving 13 bases between them. CDR3 sequence: CASSFGTKGTDTQYF. CDR3 in DNA: TGTGCCAGCAGCTTCGGGACAAAGGGGACAGATACGCAGTATTTT.

V is TRBV12-3 or TRBV12-4 and J is TRBJ1-1; D is ambiguous. The V gene lost 5 bases and the J gene lost 1 base, with 17 bases spanning the gap. There are 16 residues in the CDR3. CDR3 in amino acids: CASSPSGRRWNTEAFF. The CDR3 region has the DNA TGTGCCAGCAGTCCCAGTGGTAGGAGGTGGAACACTGAAGCTTTCTTT.

The sample holds many counts of this clonotype. The genes are TRBV12-3 or TRBV12-4 and TRBJ1-4; D not certain. CDR3 size: 15 residues. Trimming removed 7 bases from V and 0 bases from J, with 12 bases in between. CDR3 coding DNA: TGTGCCAGCAAGCGGCAGCCTGCAACTAATGAAAAACTGTTTTTT. Protein product: CASKRQPATNEKLFF.